These 29 T cell receptor beta chains share one sample of origin, sequenced in a study of blood T cell repertoires in COVID-19. Data came from immunoSEQ multiplex PCR; TCRdb stores just in-frame clones and leaves some out. The sample has 200,000 to 250,000 clones, around 86% seen once; the top ten hold 9.5% to 13%. The sequenced material came from peripheral blood. These receptors were obtained from a woman aged 50 to 60 with COVID-19, enrolled during active disease.

V gene TRBV27 combines with J gene TRBJ2-5; 10 bases are shared with TRBD2. The junction had 5 bases not matched to a gene; V was cut back by 8 bases and J by 5 bases. The CDR3 consists of 13 residues. CDR1 is MNHEY, CDR2 SMNVEV, per germline (reference sequence). The CDR3 sequence: CASGLLAGETQYF. In nucleotides, the CDR3 is TGTGCCAGCGGATTACTAGCGGGGGAGACCCAGTACTTC.

V is TRBV12-3 or TRBV12-4 and J is TRBJ1-1; a weak D match, TRBD1 (6 bases). The V end was cut by 5 bases, the J end by 0 bases, with 7 bases between. This CDR3 contains 13 residues. In DNA form, the CDR3 reads TGTGCCAGCAGTACAGGGTTGAACACTGAAGCTTTCTTT. It translates to CASSTGLNTEAFF.

CDR3 DNA: TGTGCCACCAGCAGACCAGAGACAGGATCCGATACGCAGTATTTT. This encodes CATSRPETGSDTQYF. This chain uses TRBV15 with TRBJ2-3, with D perhaps TRBD1 (6 bases). The CDR3 has 15 amino acids. Looked up from germline, CDR1 is LNHNV and CDR2 is YYDKDF (reference sequence). V dropped 2 bases and J dropped 6 bases, with 15 bases sitting between them.

Comment on this clone: The same CDR3 also results from other DNA sequences found in this sample. This rearrangement joins TRBV5-1 to TRBJ1-2; D perhaps matches TRBD1 (6 bases). The V gene lost 0 bases and the J gene lost 2 bases, with 8 bases spanning the gap. The CDR3 is 14 amino acids. CDR1 is SGHRS, CDR2 YFSETQ, per germline. The CDR3 sequence is CASSLGQGNYGYTF. In DNA, the CDR3 is TGCGCCAGCAGCTTGGGTCAGGGGAACTATGGCTACACCTTC. The whole variable domain, remainder taken from reference TRBV5-1 and TRBJ1-2, is KAGVTQTPRYLIKTRGQQVTLSCSPISGHRSVSWYQQTPGQGLQFLFEYFSETQRNKGNFPGRFSGRQFSNSRSEMNVSTLELGDSALYLCASSLGQGNYGYTFGSGTRLTVV.

The J gene is TRBJ2-1, the V gene TRBV21-1; TRBD2 reflects the table's D call only, with no check against the DNA. TRBV21-1 is annotated as a pseudogene. CDR3 size: 18 residues. In nucleotides, the CDR3 is TGTGCCAGCAGCAAAGGACTAGCGGGGGGAGGCACCTACAATGAGCAGTTCTTC. Its translation: CASSKGLAGGGTYNEQFF.

The V and J genes are TRBV6-5 and TRBJ1-2; no reliable D call. The V end lost 4 bases, the J end lost 2 bases, and 8 bases lay between the germline ends. The germline gives CDR1 MNHEY, CDR2 SVGAGI. The length of the CDR3 is 13 residues. CDR3 coding DNA: TGTGCCAGCAGTTTGAACAGAAACTATGGCTACACCTTC. Protein sequence: CASSLNRNYGYTF.

The genes are TRBV11-2 and TRBJ2-1, with D perhaps TRBD2 (6 bases). The CDR3 is 12 residues long. The V gene lost 5 bases and the J gene lost 9 bases, with 11 bases spanning the gap. Germline V gene data show CDR1 as SGHAT and CDR2 as FQNNGV. Here the CDR3 reads CASSPQGGEQFF. The CDR3 DNA is TGTGCCAGCAGCCCCCAGGGAGGTGAGCAGTTCTTC. Using reference TRBV11-2 and TRBJ2-1 for the parts outside the CDR3, the full variable domain is EAGVAQSPRYKIIEKRQSVAFWCNPISGHATLYWYQQILGQGPKLLIQFQNNGVVDDSQLPKDRFSAERLKGVDSTLKIQPAKLEDSAVYLCASSPQGGEQFFGPGTRLTVL.

V usage is TRBV5-6 and J usage is TRBJ2-3, with D uncertain. Germline V gene data show CDR1 as SGHDT and CDR2 as YYEEEE. CDR3 size: 13 residues. The V and J ends lost 0 bases and 6 bases respectively, with 8 bases between them. The CDR3 nucleotides are TGTGCCAGCAGCTTGGCAGGCGCGGATACGCAGTATTTT. It translates to CASSLAGADTQYF. Based on the CDR3 plus reference TRBV5-6 and TRBJ2-3, the full variable domain is DAGVTQSPTHLIKTRGQQVTLRCSPKSGHDTVSWYQQALGQGPQFIFQYYEEEERQRGNFPDRFSGHQFPNYSSELNVNALLLGDSALYLCASSLAGADTQYFGPGTRLTVL.

The rearrangement joins TRBV28 to TRBJ2-4, with unresolved D. Looked up from germline, CDR1 is MDHEN and CDR2 is SYDVKM. The CDR3 totals 14 residues. Trimming took 1 base from V and 9 from J, leaving 13 bases between them. The CDR3 here is CASSLSSWSGIQYF. CDR3 coding DNA: TGTGCCAGCAGTTTATCCTCTTGGTCGGGCATTCAGTACTTC.

The rearrangement uses TRBV5-6 and TRBJ2-3; TRBD2 matches at 9 bases. Germline V gene sequence: CDR1 SGHDT, CDR2 YYEEEE. V was clipped by 0 bases and J by 7 bases; unmatched bases: 3. The CDR3 length is 14 residues. The CDR3 sequence is CASSLGGGANTQYF. CDR3 DNA: TGTGCCAGCAGCTTGGGCGGGGGGGCCAATACGCAGTATTTT.

The CDR3, as DNA: TGTGCCAGCAGCCCGGACGCCGGCCACAGGGTACCACCCCTCCACTTT. Translated, it gives CASSPDAGHRVPPLHF. This chain joins TRBV6-6 and TRBJ1-6, with D possibly TRBD1 on 6 matching bases. Deletions cut 6 bases from V and 11 bases from J, with 23 bases between. CDR3 size: 16 residues. Germline V lookup: CDR1 MNHNY, CDR2 SVGAGI (reference sequence).

The chain links TRBV6-6 to TRBJ2-3; D is possibly TRBD1 (6 bases). The V and J ends lost 8 bases and 3 bases respectively, with 12 bases between them. The CDR3 spans 13 residues. Germline loops: CDR1 MNHNY, CDR2 SVGAGI (reference sequence). The CDR3 nucleotides are TGTGCCAGCGTACAGGGTGGTACAGATACGCAGTATTTT. Translation gives CASVQGGTDTQYF.

This chain uses TRBV5-1 with TRBJ1-2; 7 bases match TRBD1. CDR3 length equals 13 residues. Germline trimming cut 0 bases from V and 8 bases from J; bases unmatched to any gene: 4. Germline CDR1 is SGHRS and CDR2 is YFSETQ. For the CDR3, the DNA is TGCGCCAGCAGCTTGGCCACAGGGGCCGGCTACACCTTC. Amino acids: CASSLATGAGYTF.

This chain links TRBV30 with TRBJ2-7; 7 bases are a match to TRBD1. Germline V gene sequence: CDR1 GTSNPN, CDR2 SVGIG (reference sequence). The J segment lost 2 bases and the V segment lost 2 bases, leaving 6 bases of the junction unmatched. The CDR3 loop spans 14 amino acids. DNA of the CDR3: TGTGCCTGGAGTTTAAGGGGACAGACCTACGAGCAGTACTTC. This encodes CAWSLRGQTYEQYF.

The chain employs TRBV28 and TRBJ2-2, with D perhaps TRBD2 (6 bases). Germline V CDR1 and CDR2: MDHEN, SYDVKM. This CDR3 is built from 13 residues. V was shortened by 6 bases and J by 5 bases, with 10 bases between the two germline ends. This CDR3 is CASSSAGTGELFF. The CDR3 nucleotides are TGTGCCAGCAGCTCAGCGGGTACCGGGGAGCTGTTTTTT. The whole variable domain, remainder taken from reference TRBV28 and TRBJ2-2, is DVKVTQSSRYLVKRTGEKVFLECVQDMDHENMFWYRQDPGLGLRLIYFSYDVKMKEKGDIPEGYSVSREKKERFSLILESASTNQTSMYLCASSSAGTGELFFGEGSRLTVL.

This clone was seen just once. The chain employs TRBV7-2 and TRBJ2-2, with D possibly being TRBD2 (6 bases). CDR3 length equals 14 residues. Trimming removed 11 bases at V and 2 bases at J, with 15 bases between. Germline CDR1 is SGHTA and CDR2 is FQGNSA. The CDR3 sequence is CAHRGGINTGELFF. The CDR3 coding sequence is TGTGCCCATCGTGGGGGGATTAACACCGGGGAGCTGTTTTTT.

The chain carries TRBV3-1 (or the pseudogene TRBV3-2) and TRBJ2-1; 13 positions agree with TRBD2. Germline CDR1 is LGHDT and CDR2 is YNNKEL (reference sequence). The CDR3 loop spans 15 amino acids. V was clipped by 4 bases and J by 7 bases; unmatched bases: 4. The CDR3 DNA reads as TGTGCCAGCAGCCCGGGACTAGCGGGGAAGAATGAGCAGTTCTTC. It specifies CASSPGLAGKNEQFF.

The V call is TRBV10-2, the J call TRBJ2-3; 10 bases match TRBD2. The length of the CDR3 is 15 residues. Germline CDR1 and CDR2: WSHSY and SAAADI. The junction had 7 bases not matched to a gene; V was cut back by 8 bases and J by 2 bases. Written as DNA, the CDR3 is TGCGCCAGCGTGAAGACTAGCGGGTTCACAGATACGCAGTATTTT. Amino acids: CASVKTSGFTDTQYF.

This chain connects TRBV21-1 to TRBJ2-2; the table gives TRBD2 as D, unverified against the DNA. TRBV21-1 is designated a pseudogene. The CDR3 has 17 amino acids. The CDR3 protein is CASSKGSPRENTGELFF. CDR3 sequence (DNA): TGTGCCAGCAGCAAAGGTTCTCCCCGAGAAAACACCGGGGAGCTGTTTTTT.

The rearrangement links TRBV30 to TRBJ2-7, with a weak D call TRBD2 (5 bases). This CDR3 is 21 amino acids long. V lost 2 bases to trimming and J lost 5 bases, with 37 bases between them. The V gene's germline CDR1 is GTSNPN and CDR2 SVGIG (reference sequence). The CDR3 is CAWSNVGWVFGSFVNFNEQYF. The CDR3, as DNA: TGTGCCTGGAGTAATGTTGGGTGGGTGTTTGGGAGTTTTGTTAACTTCAACGAGCAGTACTTC. Combining the CDR3 with reference TRBV30 and TRBJ2-7 gives the whole variable domain SQTIHQWPATLVQPVGSPLSLECTVEGTSNPNLYWYRQAAGRGLQLLFYSVGIGQISSEVPQNLSASRPQDRQFILSSKKLLLSDSGFYLCAWSNVGWVFGSFVNFNEQYFGPGTRLTVT.

This rearrangement joins TRBV28 to TRBJ1-6, with D tentatively TRBD1 (5 bases). Trimming shortened V by 1 base and J by 8 bases, and 12 bases separated the two germline ends. This CDR3 is 15 amino acids long. Germline-derived CDR1 and CDR2 are MDHEN and SYDVKM. The CDR3 nucleotides read TGTGCCAGCAGTTTATACGTACAGACAGATTCACCCCTCCACTTT. It encodes CASSLYVQTDSPLHF.

The CDR3 protein is CASSQDLRSLAFF. CDR3 DNA: TGTGCCAGCAGCCAAGATTTGAGGTCACTAGCTTTCTTT. The chain combines TRBV14 with TRBJ1-1; D is unresolved. CDR3 length: 13 amino acids. The V end lost 0 bases, the J end lost 10 bases, and 12 bases lay between the germline ends. CDR1 SGHDN and CDR2 FVKESK come from the germline V gene.

The V call is TRBV18, the J call TRBJ2-6; 9 bases agree with TRBD1. The CDR3 loop spans 19 amino acids. Germline CDR1 reads KGHSH; CDR2 reads LQKENI. The V gene end was trimmed by 1 base and the J gene end by 1 base; junction bases not matched to a gene: 8. The CDR3 protein is CASSPQQGTGTSGANVLTF. DNA of the CDR3: TGTGCCAGCTCACCACAACAAGGGACAGGGACTTCTGGGGCCAACGTCCTGACTTTC.

The chain joins TRBV19 to TRBJ2-1, with TRBD1 identical over 8 bases. Germline V gene lookup returns CDR1 LNHDA and CDR2 SQIVND (reference sequence). This CDR3 region has 15 residues. Trimming at V came to 2 bases and at J to 2 bases, leaving 2 bases not matched to a gene. CDR3 sequence: CASSITGGPYNEQFF. The CDR3 DNA sequence: TGTGCCAGTAGTATAACAGGGGGACCCTACAATGAGCAGTTCTTC.

This clone was seen only a few times. The rearrangement joins TRBV7-9 to TRBJ1-2; a weak D match, TRBD1 (6 bases). V was shortened by 3 bases and J by 3 bases, with 11 bases between the two germline ends. This CDR3 is built from 14 residues. CDR1 and CDR2 from the germline V gene are SEHNR and FQNEAQ (reference sequence). In nucleotides, the CDR3 is TGTGCCAGCAGCTTTATGGACAGTTACTATGGCTACACCTTC. Protein: CASSFMDSYYGYTF.

The gene calls are TRBV10-3 and TRBJ2-7, with TRBD2 identical over 15 bases. Germline V CDR1 and CDR2: ENHRY, SYGVKD. V lost 3 bases to trimming and J lost 0 bases; unmatched junction nucleotides: 9. The length of the CDR3 is 19 residues. Here the CDR3 reads CAISDPPGLAGGTSYEQYF. The CDR3, as DNA: TGTGCCATCAGTGACCCTCCGGGACTAGCGGGGGGTACCTCCTACGAGCAGTACTTC.

This clone turned up a few times. V usage is TRBV2 and J usage is TRBJ2-2; D is uncertain. The CDR3 totals 11 residues. The germline V gene has CDR1 SNHLY and CDR2 FYNNEI. Deletions cut 8 bases from V and 6 bases from J, with 7 bases between. As DNA, the CDR3 is TGTGCCAGCGGCTCATCCGGGGAGCTGTTTTTT. It translates to CASGSSGELFF.

The chain couples TRBV30 to TRBJ2-7; 7 bases map to TRBD1. CDR1 is GTSNPN, CDR2 SVGIG, per germline (reference sequence). The junction had 6 bases not matched to a gene; V was cut back by 1 base and J by 3 bases. The CDR3 covers 14 residues. The CDR3 DNA follows: TGTGCCTGGAGTGGATACCGGGACAGCTACGAGCAGTACTTC. Encoded protein: CAWSGYRDSYEQYF. The full variable domain, completed using reference TRBV30 and TRBJ2-7, is SQTIHQWPATLVQPVGSPLSLECTVEGTSNPNLYWYRQAAGRGLQLLFYSVGIGQISSEVPQNLSASRPQDRQFILSSKKLLLSDSGFYLCAWSGYRDSYEQYFGPGTRLTVT.

As to this clone: The same CDR3 arises from other DNA sequences in this sample as well. The V gene is TRBV5-1, the J gene TRBJ2-2; D gene unclear. CDR3 length: 14 amino acids. The germline gives CDR1 SGHRS, CDR2 YFSETQ. The V and J ends lost 0 bases and 1 base respectively, with 4 bases between them. CDR3: CASSLAGNTGELFF. The CDR3, as DNA: TGCGCCAGCAGCTTGGCAGGGAACACCGGGGAGCTGTTTTTT.